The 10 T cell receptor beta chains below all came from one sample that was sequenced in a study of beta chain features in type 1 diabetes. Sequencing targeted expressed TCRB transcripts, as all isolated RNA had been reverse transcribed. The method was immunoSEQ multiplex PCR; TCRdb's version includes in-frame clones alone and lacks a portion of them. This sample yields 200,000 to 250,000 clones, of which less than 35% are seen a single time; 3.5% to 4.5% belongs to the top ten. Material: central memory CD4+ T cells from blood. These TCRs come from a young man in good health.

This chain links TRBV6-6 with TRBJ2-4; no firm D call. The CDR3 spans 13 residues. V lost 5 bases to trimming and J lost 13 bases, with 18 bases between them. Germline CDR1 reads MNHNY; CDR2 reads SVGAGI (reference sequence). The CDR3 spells CASSPPLVSFQYF. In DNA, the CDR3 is TGTGCCAGCAGTCCCCCTTTAGTGTCGTTCCAGTACTTC.

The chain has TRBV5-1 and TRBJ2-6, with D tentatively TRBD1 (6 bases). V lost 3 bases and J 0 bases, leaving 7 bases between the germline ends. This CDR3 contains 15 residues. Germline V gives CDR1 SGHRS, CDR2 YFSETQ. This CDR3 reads CASSWTASGANVLTF. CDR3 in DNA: TGCGCCAGCAGCTGGACAGCCTCTGGGGCCAACGTCCTGACTTTC. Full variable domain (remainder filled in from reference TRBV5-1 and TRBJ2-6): KAGVTQTPRYLIKTRGQQVTLSCSPISGHRSVSWYQQTPGQGLQFLFEYFSETQRNKGNFPGRFSGRQFSNSRSEMNVSTLELGDSALYLCASSWTASGANVLTFGAGSRLTVL.

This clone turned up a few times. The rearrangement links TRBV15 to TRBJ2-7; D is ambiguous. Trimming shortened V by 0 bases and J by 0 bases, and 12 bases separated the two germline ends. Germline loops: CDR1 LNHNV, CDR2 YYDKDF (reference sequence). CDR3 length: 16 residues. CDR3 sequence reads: CATSRDFTKSSYEQYF. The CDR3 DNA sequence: TGTGCCACCAGCAGAGATTTTACCAAAAGCTCCTACGAGCAGTACTTC.

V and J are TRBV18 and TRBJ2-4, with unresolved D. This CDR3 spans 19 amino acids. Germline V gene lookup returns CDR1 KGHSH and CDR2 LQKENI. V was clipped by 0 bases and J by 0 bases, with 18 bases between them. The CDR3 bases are TGTGCCAGCTCACCACCGGGCCCACAAGGAATCGGAGCCAAAAACATTCAGTACTTC. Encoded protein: CASSPPGPQGIGAKNIQYF.

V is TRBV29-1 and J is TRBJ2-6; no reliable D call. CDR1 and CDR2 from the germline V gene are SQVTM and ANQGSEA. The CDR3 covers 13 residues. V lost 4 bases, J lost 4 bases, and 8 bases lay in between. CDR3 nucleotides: TGCAGCGTTGCCTCTTCGGGGGCCAACGTCCTGACTTTC. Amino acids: CSVASSGANVLTF.

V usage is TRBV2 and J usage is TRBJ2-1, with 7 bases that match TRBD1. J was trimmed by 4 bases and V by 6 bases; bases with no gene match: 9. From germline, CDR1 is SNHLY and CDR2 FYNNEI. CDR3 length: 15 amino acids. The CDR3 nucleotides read TGTGCCAGCAGGCGCCGGGAACAGGGGTACAATGAGCAGTTCTTC. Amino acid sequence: CASRRREQGYNEQFF.

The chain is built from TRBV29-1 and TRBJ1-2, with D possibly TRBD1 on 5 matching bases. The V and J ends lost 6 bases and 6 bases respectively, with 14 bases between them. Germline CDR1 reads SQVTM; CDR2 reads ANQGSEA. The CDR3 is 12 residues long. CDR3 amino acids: CSVGDLTDGYTF. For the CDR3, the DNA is TGCAGCGTCGGGGACTTGACGGATGGCTACACCTTC.

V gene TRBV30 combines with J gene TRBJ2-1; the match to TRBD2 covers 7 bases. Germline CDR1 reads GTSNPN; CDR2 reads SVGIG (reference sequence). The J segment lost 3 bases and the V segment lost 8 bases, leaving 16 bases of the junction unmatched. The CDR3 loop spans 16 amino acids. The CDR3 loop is CAGGNLAADNYNEQFF. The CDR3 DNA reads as TGTGCCGGAGGAAACCTAGCGGCGGACAACTACAATGAGCAGTTCTTC.

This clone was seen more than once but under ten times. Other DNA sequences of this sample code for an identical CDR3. The CDR3 nucleotides read TGCAGCGTGGGGGGGGAGGGTCAGCCCCAGCATTTT. It encodes CSVGGEGQPQHF. The chain uses TRBV29-1 and TRBJ1-5, with D possibly matching TRBD1 (5 bases). Looked up from germline, CDR1 is SQVTM and CDR2 is ANQGSEA. V lost 6 bases and J lost 6, with 12 bases in between. The CDR3 covers 12 residues.

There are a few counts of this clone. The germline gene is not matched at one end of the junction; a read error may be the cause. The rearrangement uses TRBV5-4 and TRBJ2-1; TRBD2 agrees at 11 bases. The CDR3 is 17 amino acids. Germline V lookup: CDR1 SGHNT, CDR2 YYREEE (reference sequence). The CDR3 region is CASSLPSGGTSFNEQFF. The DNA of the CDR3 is TGTGCCAGCAGCTTGCCTAGCGGGGGGACCTCCTTCAATGAGCAGTTCTTC.